These 19 T cell receptor beta chains share one sample of origin, sequenced in a study of immune evolution from preneoplasia to lung adenocarcinoma (dated by TCRdb to about 2021). Library preparation employed the immunoSEQ multiplex PCR assay. The immuneACCESS repertoire file appears here via TCRdb, limited to in-frame rearrangements. These files lack a portion of the clones; in checked studies, under half of the deficit traces to unresolved V genes, and the cause of the others is not known. Counted in this sample were some 3,900 clones; over 75% of them appeared once. Around 9% of the sample is taken by the ten largest. Sequencing was performed on FFPE adjacent normal lung tissue. The receptors derive from a person between 65 and 79 years old with lung adenocarcinoma.

In regard to this clone: Additional DNA sequences in this sample encode the identical CDR3. The CDR3 DNA is TGTGCCAGCAGCCAAGGTCTGGTAGAGTACACTGAAGCTTTCTTT. Residues: CASSQGLVEYTEAFF. This chain links TRBV4-2 with TRBJ1-1; D not certain. Germline-derived CDR1 and CDR2 are LGHNA and YNFKEQ. The V and J ends lost 1 base and 3 bases respectively, with 12 bases between them. The CDR3 has 15 residues.

The chain joins TRBV2 to TRBJ2-7; the match to TRBD2 covers 10 bases. Per the germline V gene, CDR1 is SNHLY and CDR2 is FYNNEI. CDR3 size: 18 residues. Trimming cost V 0 bases and J 4 bases; bases outside gene matches: 12. The CDR3 bases are TGTGCCAGCAGTGAAGCTGGGGTACTAGCGGGAATTACTTACGAGCAGTACTTC. It yields the protein CASSEAGVLAGITYEQYF.

V gene TRBV6-1 combines with J gene TRBJ1-2; D is unclear. Germline V lookup: CDR1 MNHNS, CDR2 SASEGT. CDR3 length equals 13 residues. Trimming removed 1 base at V and 4 bases at J, with 7 bases between. CDR3 sequence (DNA): TGTGCCAGCAGTGAAGAACCCTCCTATGGCTACACCTTC. This gives the protein CASSEEPSYGYTF.

The chain has TRBV30 and TRBJ2-6; D is ambiguous. The germline V and J ends were trimmed by 2 bases and 1 base, with 6 bases remaining between them. Germline CDR1 and CDR2: GTSNPN and SVGIG (reference sequence). The CDR3 contains 14 residues. The CDR3 bases are TGTGCCTGGAGTAGGGATTCTGGGGCCAACGTCCTGACTTTC. This translates into CAWSRDSGANVLTF. Using reference TRBV30 and TRBJ2-6 for the parts outside the CDR3, the full variable domain is SQTIHQWPATLVQPVGSPLSLECTVEGTSNPNLYWYRQAAGRGLQLLFYSVGIGQISSEVPQNLSASRPQDRQFILSSKKLLLSDSGFYLCAWSRDSGANVLTFGAGSRLTVL.

The V and J genes are TRBV29-1 and TRBJ2-2; perhaps TRBD2 as D (6 bases). The CDR3 loop spans 14 amino acids. Between the trimmed V and J ends, which lost 0 bases and 5 bases, there was a span of 10 bases. Germline CDR1 reads SQVTM; CDR2 reads ANQGSEA. CDR3 sequence reads: CSVEDPGGTGELFF. In DNA form, the CDR3 reads TGCAGCGTTGAAGATCCAGGAGGGACCGGGGAGCTGTTTTTT.

This chain uses TRBV4-1 with TRBJ2-7, with D maybe TRBD2 (5 bases). Germline V gene sequence: CDR1 MGHRA, CDR2 YSYEKL. V lost 4 bases, J lost 0 bases, and 16 bases lay in between. The CDR3 consists of 16 residues. CDR3 DNA: TGCGCCAGCAGCCCCGGGTTAGTTGGGAGCTCCTACGAGCAGTACTTC. It codes for CASSPGLVGSSYEQYF.

The chain employs TRBV6-4 and TRBJ2-1, with 10 bases aligning to TRBD2. J was trimmed by 6 bases and V by 5 bases; bases with no gene match: 4. In germline, CDR1 is MRHNA, CDR2 SNTAGT. The CDR3 contains 14 residues. The CDR3: CASSTSGTPNEQFF. CDR3 sequence (DNA): TGTGCCAGCAGTACTAGCGGGACACCCAATGAGCAGTTCTTC.

The J gene is TRBJ2-7, the V gene TRBV6-1; D unclear. The CDR3 is 15 residues long. V gave up 6 bases and J gave up 1 base, with 16 bases separating them. Germline lookup yields CDR1 MNHNS and CDR2 SASEGT. In nucleotides, the CDR3 is TGTGCCAGCAGAGGTGACCCCCACACATCCTACGAGCAGTACTTC. It specifies CASRGDPHTSYEQYF.

This clone was detected only a few times. This rearrangement joins TRBV15 to TRBJ2-4, with D unclear. V lost 3 bases and J 7 bases, leaving 7 bases between the germline ends. Germline V CDR1 and CDR2: LNHNV, YYDKDF (reference sequence). This CDR3 has 12 amino acids. In nucleotides, the CDR3 is TGTGCCACCAGCAGGGCCTTGAACATTCAGTACTTC. This gives the protein CATSRALNIQYF.

The chain has TRBV30 and TRBJ2-5; D is undetermined. The end of the DNA is better explained by TRBJ2-7, so the J call may be wrong. Germline lookup yields CDR1 GTSNPN and CDR2 SVGIG (reference sequence). The CDR3 runs to 11 residues. The CDR3 DNA reads as TGTGCCTGGAGTGTGCTATCCGAGCAGTACTTC. It specifies CAWSVLSEQYF.

This rearrangement joins TRBV30 to TRBJ2-5; D may be TRBD2 (5 bases). Trimming stripped 7 bases from V and 5 bases from J, with 17 bases between. The CDR3 spans 13 residues. Germline CDR1 GTSNPN, CDR2 SVGIG (reference sequence). CDR3 sequence reads: CAFRSPGFETQYF. Written as DNA, the CDR3 is TGTGCCTTTCGATCGCCGGGGTTTGAGACCCAGTACTTC.

The chain links TRBV27 to TRBJ2-2; the D call may be TRBD1 or TRBD2 (7 bases each). Deletions cut 8 bases from V and 5 bases from J, with 18 bases between. The CDR3 runs 15 residues. Germline V gives CDR1 MNHEY, CDR2 SMNVEV (reference sequence). CDR3 nucleotides: TGTGCCAGCCGACTAAACAGGGGAGGGACCGGGGAGCTGTTTTTT. Translating gives CASRLNRGGTGELFF.

This clone appeared once. The chain is built from TRBV28 and TRBJ2-1; D call uncertain. Germline CDR1 reads MDHEN; CDR2 reads SYDVKM. This CDR3 comprises 15 residues. V was cut by 2 bases and J by 9 bases, with 17 bases left in between. The CDR3 nucleotides read TGTGCCAGCAGTTTAGTCGGTCCCTCTAACTTTGAGCAGTTCTTC. Its translation: CASSLVGPSNFEQFF.

The rearrangement uses TRBV6-5 and TRBJ2-1; unclear D gene. This CDR3 comprises 13 residues. The germline V gene has CDR1 MNHEY and CDR2 SVGAGI. V lost 6 bases, J lost 8 bases, and 14 bases lay in between. The CDR3 sequence is CASRNPAGYEQFF. The DNA for the CDR3 is TGTGCCAGCAGGAACCCGGCTGGGTATGAGCAGTTCTTC.

The gene calls are TRBV6-5 and TRBJ2-7; 7 bases are a match to TRBD1. The CDR3 contains 14 residues. V lost 6 bases and J lost 0; bases outside the gene matches: 5. In germline, CDR1 is MNHEY, CDR2 SVGAGI. In DNA, the CDR3 is TGTGCCAGCAGGATACAGGGGAGCTCCTACGAGCAGTACTTC. This gives the protein CASRIQGSSYEQYF.

The chain joins TRBV4-1 to TRBJ2-7; D remains ambiguous. The V gene lost 1 base and the J gene lost 3 bases, with 10 bases spanning the gap. Germline assignment: CDR1 MGHRA and CDR2 YSYEKL. The CDR3 runs to 14 residues. This chain's CDR3 is CASSQVVSNYEQYF. The CDR3 nucleotides read TGCGCCAGCAGCCAAGTCGTCTCCAACTACGAGCAGTACTTC.

This sequence joins TRBV5-1 and TRBJ1-1; D gene unclear. There are 14 residues in the CDR3. The germline V gene encodes CDR1 SGHRS and CDR2 YFSETQ. The V end lost 0 bases, the J end lost 0 bases, and 6 bases lay between the germline ends. CDR3 DNA sequence: TGCGCCAGCAGCTTGGAAGAGATGAACACTGAAGCTTTCTTT. Protein product: CASSLEEMNTEAFF.

V and J are TRBV6-5 and TRBJ1-1; 10 bases are shared with TRBD1. This CDR3 is built from 13 residues. The V gene end was trimmed by 4 bases and the J gene end by 11 bases; junction bases not matched to a gene: 7. Per the germline V gene, CDR1 is MNHEY and CDR2 is SVGAGI. CDR3 DNA: TGTGCCAGCAGTTCCTATGGGACAGGGGAGGCTTTCTTT. Protein product: CASSSYGTGEAFF.

The CDR3 DNA reads as TGCAGCGTCCTGACAGGGAACTATGGCTACACCTTC. Encoded protein: CSVLTGNYGYTF. V is TRBV29-1 and J is TRBJ1-2; TRBD1 agrees at 7 bases. The J segment lost 2 bases and the V segment lost 6 bases, leaving 3 bases of the junction unmatched. CDR1 and CDR2 from the germline V gene are SQVTM and ANQGSEA. The CDR3 is 12 amino acids.